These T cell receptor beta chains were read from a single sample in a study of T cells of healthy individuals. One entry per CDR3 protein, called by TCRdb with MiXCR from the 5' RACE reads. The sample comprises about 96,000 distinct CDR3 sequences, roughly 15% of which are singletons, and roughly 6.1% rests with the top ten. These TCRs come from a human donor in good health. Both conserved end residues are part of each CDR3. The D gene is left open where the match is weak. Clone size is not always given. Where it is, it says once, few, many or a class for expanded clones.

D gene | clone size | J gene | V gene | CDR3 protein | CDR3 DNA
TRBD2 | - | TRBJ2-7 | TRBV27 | CASTRTSGNYEQYF | TGTGCCAGCACTAGGACTAGCGGGAACTACGAGCAGTACTTC
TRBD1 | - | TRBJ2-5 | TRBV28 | CASSPSAGTGRLPQYF | TGTGCCAGCAGTCCATCGGCCGGGACAGGACGTCTGCCGCAGTACTTC
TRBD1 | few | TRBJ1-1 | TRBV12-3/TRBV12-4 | CASSFEGGAGNTEAFF | TGTGCCAGCAGTTTCGAAGGGGGCGCGGGGAACACTGAAGCTTTCTTT
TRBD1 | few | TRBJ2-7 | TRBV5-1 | CASSGGQSYEQYF | TGCGCCAGCAGCGGGGGACAGTCCTACGAGCAGTACTTC
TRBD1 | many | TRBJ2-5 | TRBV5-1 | CASTTGELRETQYF | TGCGCCAGCACAACAGGGGAGCTAAGGGAGACCCAGTACTTC
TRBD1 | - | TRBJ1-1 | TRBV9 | CASSVMPGTGAYTEAFF | TGTGCCAGCAGCGTAATGCCCGGGACAGGGGCTTACACTGAAGCTTTCTTT
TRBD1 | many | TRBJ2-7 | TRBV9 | CASSPGQGPTYEQYF | TGTGCCAGCAGCCCGGGACAGGGACCGACCTACGAGCAGTACTTC
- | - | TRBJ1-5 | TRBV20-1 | CSARSGPVGNQPQHF | TGCAGTGCTAGAAGCGGTCCTGTGGGAAATCAGCCCCAGCATTTT
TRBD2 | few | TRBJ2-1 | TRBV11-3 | CASSPGLADNEQFF | TGTGCCAGCAGCCCTGGACTAGCGGACAATGAGCAGTTCTTC
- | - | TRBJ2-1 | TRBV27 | CGAGDNEQFF | TGTGGGGCAGGAGACAATGAGCAGTTCTTC
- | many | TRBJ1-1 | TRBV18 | CASSPLGGTTSAFF | TGTGCCAGCTCACCACTTGGGGGCACGACCTCAGCTTTCTTT
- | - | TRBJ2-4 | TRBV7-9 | CASSPARGTVLNIQYF | TGTGCCAGCAGCCCCGCTCGGGGGACCGTCTTAAACATTCAGTACTTC
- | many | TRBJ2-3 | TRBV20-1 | CSASGVLSTDTQYF | TGCAGTGCTAGCGGGGTACTCAGCACAGATACGCAGTATTTT
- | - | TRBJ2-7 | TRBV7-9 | CASSLAPGITYEQYF | TGTGCCAGCAGCTTAGCGCCAGGAATCACCTACGAGCAGTACTTC
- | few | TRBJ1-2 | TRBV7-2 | CASSQNYGYTF | TGTGCCAGCAGTCAGAACTATGGCTACACCTTC
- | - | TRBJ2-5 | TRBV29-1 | CSFTGHLQETQYF | TGCAGCTTCACGGGACACCTCCAAGAGACCCAGTACTTC
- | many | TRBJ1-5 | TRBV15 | CATSTSQGQPQHF | TGTGCCACCAGCACCTCTCAAGGGCAGCCCCAGCATTTT
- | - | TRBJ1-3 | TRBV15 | CATSKDRGLGTIYF | TGTGCCACCAGCAAGGATCGTGGCTTGGGCACCATATATTTT
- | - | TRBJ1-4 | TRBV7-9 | CASSAQGTHGEKLFF | TGTGCCAGCAGCGCTCAGGGTACCCATGGTGAAAAACTGTTTTTT
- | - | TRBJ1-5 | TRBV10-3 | CAISERDDQPQHF | TGTGCCATCAGTGAGCGGGATGATCAGCCCCAGCATTTT
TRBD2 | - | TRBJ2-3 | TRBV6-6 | CASSYSLGGVLATQYF | TGTGCCAGCAGTTACTCGCTCGGGGGGGTTCTTGCTACGCAGTATTTT
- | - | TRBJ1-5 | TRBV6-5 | CASSPRSGYDQPQHF | TGTGCCAGCAGTCCTCGGTCGGGGTACGATCAGCCCCAGCATTTT
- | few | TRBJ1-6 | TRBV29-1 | CSVLTRNNSPLHF | TGCAGCGTTTTGACAAGGAATAATTCACCCCTCCACTTT
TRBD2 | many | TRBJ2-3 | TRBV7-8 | CASSHTLAGDTDTQYF | TGTGCCAGCAGTCACACACTAGCGGGGGACACAGATACGCAGTATTTT
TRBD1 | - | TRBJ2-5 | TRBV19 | CASRGNRDRGLETQYF | TGTGCCAGTAGGGGAAACCGGGACAGGGGGCTTGAGACCCAGTACTTC
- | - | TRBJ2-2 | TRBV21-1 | CASTETGELFF | TGTGCCAGCACCGAAACCGGGGAGCTGTTTTTT
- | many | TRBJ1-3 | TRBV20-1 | CSAREADSGNTIYF | TGCAGTGCAAGGGAAGCGGATTCTGGAAACACCATATATTTT
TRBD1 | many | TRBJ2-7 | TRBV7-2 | CASSLGWTGFEQYF | TGTGCCAGCAGCTTAGGGTGGACAGGGTTCGAGCAGTACTTC
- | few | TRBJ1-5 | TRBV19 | CASSSQRGLGPQHF | TGTGCCAGTAGTAGCCAGCGGGGGCTCGGGCCCCAGCATTTT
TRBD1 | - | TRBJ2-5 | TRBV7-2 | CASSLRLRGTEVLF | TGTGCCAGCAGCTTAAGGTTGAGGGGGACAGAGGTCCTTTTC
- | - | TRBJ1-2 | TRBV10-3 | CAISENGRGWFGYTF | TGTGCCATCAGTGAGAACGGTCGGGGCTGGTTTGGCTACACCTTC
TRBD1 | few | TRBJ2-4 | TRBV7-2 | CASSSTGQGNIQYF | TGTGCCAGCAGTTCAACCGGACAGGGAAACATTCAGTACTTC